These T cell receptor beta chains were read from a single sample in a study of blood T cell repertoires in COVID-19. Libraries were prepared by immunoSEQ multiplex PCR; TCRdb keeps only in-frame clonotypes and omits some of them. The sample gives some 320,000 clones, 90% of which show up once; roughly 2.6% is in the top ten. The sequenced sample consisted of PBMCs or T cells enriched from blood (not recorded which). The origin of the receptors is a man in his sixties who had recovered from COVID-19. Both conserved end residues are part of each CDR3. A D gene is named only where the DNA matches it firmly. Only part of the rows carry a size: once, few, many, or a class if the clone is expanded.

.,.,TRBJ1-2,TRBV6-5,CASGGATATYGYTF,TGTGCCAGCGGGGGGGCGACAGCGACCTATGGCTACACCTTC
.,.,TRBJ2-7,TRBV9,CASRAFGGQVFYEQYF,TGTGCCAGCAGAGCCTTCGGCGGGCAGGTTTTCTACGAGCAGTACTTC
once,.,TRBJ1-6,TRBV6-5,CASTAASNSPLHF,TGTGCCAGCACCGCGGCAAGTAATTCACCCCTCCACTTT
.,TRBD1,TRBJ1-1,TRBV11-2,CASSFVTGGGTEAFF,TGTGCCAGCAGCTTTGTTACAGGGGGCGGCACTGAAGCTTTCTTT
.,TRBD1,TRBJ2-5,TRBV16,CASSQFAPFQGDRGTQYF,TGTGCCAGCAGCCAATTCGCCCCGTTCCAGGGGGACCGGGGGACCCAGTACTTC
few,TRBD2,TRBJ2-7,TRBV10-3,CAISDRTSGYEQYF,TGTGCCATCAGTGACCGGACTAGCGGCTACGAGCAGTACTTC
.,TRBD1,TRBJ1-2,TRBV6-5,CASSYNLDRGFWGYTF,TGTGCCAGCAGTTACAACCTAGACAGGGGCTTCTGGGGCTACACCTTC
few,.,TRBJ2-5,TRBV7-9,CASSAPDRADETQYF,TGTGCCAGCAGCGCTCCTGACAGAGCCGACGAGACCCAGTACTTC
.,.,TRBJ2-7,TRBV6-4,CASSDSTDFYEQYF,TGTGCCAGCAGTGACTCCACGGACTTTTACGAGCAGTACTTC
.,TRBD2,TRBJ2-1,TRBV7-3,CASSFTSGELDEQFF,TGTGCCAGCAGCTTCACTAGCGGGGAGCTGGATGAGCAGTTCTTC
.,TRBD1,TRBJ1-5,TRBV28,CASSLLNRGGNQPQHF,TGTGCCAGCAGTTTATTGAACAGGGGGGGCAATCAGCCCCAGCATTTT
.,TRBD1,TRBJ1-2,TRBV5-8,CASSFGTGNLYGYTF,TGTGCCAGCAGCTTCGGGACAGGGAATCTCTATGGCTACACCTTC
.,.,TRBJ1-2,TRBV5-1,CASSLADSNYGYTF,TGCGCCAGCAGCTTGGCCGACTCTAACTATGGCTACACCTTC
.,.,TRBJ2-6,TRBV5-5,CASSFHGSGANVLTF,TGTGCCAGCAGCTTTCACGGCTCTGGGGCCAACGTCCTGACTTTC
.,TRBD1,TRBJ1-1,TRBV12-3/TRBV12-4,CASSTGGTEAFF,TGTGCCAGCAGTACAGGGGGCACTGAAGCTTTCTTT
.,.,TRBJ2-2,TRBV18,CASSPRRGTGELFF,TGTGCCAGCTCACCAAGGAGGGGAACCGGGGAGCTGTTTTTT
.,TRBD1,TRBJ1-5,TRBV5-5,CASSPQGRSINQPQHF,TGTGCCAGCAGCCCACAGGGGCGAAGTATCAATCAGCCCCAGCATTTT
.,.,TRBJ2-3,TRBV6-5,CASRTGLSTDTQYF,TGTGCCAGCAGAACGGGACTTTCCACAGATACGCAGTATTTT
.,.,TRBJ1-1,TRBV7-9,CASSLEGLWTEAFF,TGTGCCAGCAGCTTAGAGGGGTTGTGGACTGAAGCTTTCTTT
.,.,TRBJ2-7,TRBV2,CASSEARYEQYF,TGTGCCAGCAGTGAGGCCCGCTACGAGCAGTACTTC
.,TRBD1,TRBJ1-5,TRBV19,CATHREGQVFNQPQHF,TGTGCCACCCATAGGGAGGGACAGGTCTTCAATCAGCCCCAGCATTTT
.,.,TRBJ1-6,TRBV2,CASSPSTRRSPLHF,TGTGCCAGCAGCCCTTCGACCCGGAGGTCACCCCTCCACTTT
.,.,TRBJ2-3,TRBV3-1/TRBV3-2,CASSHSLAPDTQYF,TGTGCCAGCAGCCATTCCCTAGCTCCTGATACGCAGTATTTT
once,TRBD1,TRBJ1-2,TRBV28,CASTRQGAYGYTF,TGTGCCAGCACAAGACAGGGGGCCTATGGCTACACCTTC
.,TRBD1,TRBJ2-7,TRBV14,CASSPSLTGAYEQYF,TGTGCCAGCAGCCCGTCGTTAACAGGGGCCTACGAGCAGTACTTC
.,TRBD2,TRBJ2-1,TRBV7-9,CASTATPTSGINNEQFF,TGTGCCAGCACCGCCACCCCGACTAGCGGGATAAACAATGAGCAGTTCTTC
.,.,TRBJ1-1,TRBV14,CASSPRQRANTEAFF,TGTGCCAGCAGCCCCCGACAGAGAGCGAACACTGAAGCTTTCTTT
once,.,TRBJ2-3,TRBV29-1,CSVGRSGPSTDTQYF,TGCAGCGTTGGTCGGAGCGGTCCCAGCACAGATACGCAGTATTTT